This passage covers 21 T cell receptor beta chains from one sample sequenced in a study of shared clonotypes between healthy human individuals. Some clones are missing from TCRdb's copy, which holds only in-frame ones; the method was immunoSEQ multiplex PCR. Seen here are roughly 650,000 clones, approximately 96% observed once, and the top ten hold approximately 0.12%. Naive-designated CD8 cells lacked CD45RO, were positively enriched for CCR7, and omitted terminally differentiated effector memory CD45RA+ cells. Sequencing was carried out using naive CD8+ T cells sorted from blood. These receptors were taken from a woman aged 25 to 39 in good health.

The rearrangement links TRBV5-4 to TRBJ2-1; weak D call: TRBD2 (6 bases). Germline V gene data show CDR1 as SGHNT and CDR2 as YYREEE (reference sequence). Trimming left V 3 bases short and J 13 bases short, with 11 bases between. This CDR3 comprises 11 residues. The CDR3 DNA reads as TGTGCCAGCAGCTCCGGGACTCCTCAGTTCTTC. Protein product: CASSSGTPQFF.

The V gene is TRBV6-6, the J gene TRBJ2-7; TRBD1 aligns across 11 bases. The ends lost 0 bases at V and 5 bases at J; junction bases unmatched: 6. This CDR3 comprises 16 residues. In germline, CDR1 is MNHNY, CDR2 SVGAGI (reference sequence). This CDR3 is CASSYSRGTGGHEQYF. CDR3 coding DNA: TGTGCCAGCAGTTACTCCAGAGGGACAGGGGGTCACGAGCAGTACTTC.

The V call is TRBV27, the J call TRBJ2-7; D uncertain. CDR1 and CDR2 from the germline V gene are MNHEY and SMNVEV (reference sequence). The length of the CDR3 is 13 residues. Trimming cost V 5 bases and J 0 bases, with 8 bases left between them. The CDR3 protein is CASSEGNSYEQYF. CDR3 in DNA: TGTGCCAGCAGTGAAGGGAACTCCTACGAGCAGTACTTC.

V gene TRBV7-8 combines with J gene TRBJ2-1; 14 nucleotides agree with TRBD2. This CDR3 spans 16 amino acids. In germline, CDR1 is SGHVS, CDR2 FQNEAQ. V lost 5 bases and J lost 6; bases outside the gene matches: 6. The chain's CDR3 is CASSPHGTSGGNEQFF. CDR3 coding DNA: TGTGCCAGCAGCCCACATGGGACTAGCGGGGGCAATGAGCAGTTCTTC.

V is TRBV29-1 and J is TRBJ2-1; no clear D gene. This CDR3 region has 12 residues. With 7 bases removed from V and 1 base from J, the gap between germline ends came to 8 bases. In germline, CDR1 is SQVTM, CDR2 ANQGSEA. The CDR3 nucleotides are TGCAGCGGATTACAGTCCTACAATGAGCAGTTCTTC. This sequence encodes CSGLQSYNEQFF.

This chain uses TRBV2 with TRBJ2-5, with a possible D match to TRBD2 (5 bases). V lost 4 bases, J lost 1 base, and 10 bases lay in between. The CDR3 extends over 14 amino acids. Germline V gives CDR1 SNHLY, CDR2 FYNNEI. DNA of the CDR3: TGTGCCAGCAGTGGAGCGGACCTCCAAGAGACCCAGTACTTC. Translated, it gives CASSGADLQETQYF.

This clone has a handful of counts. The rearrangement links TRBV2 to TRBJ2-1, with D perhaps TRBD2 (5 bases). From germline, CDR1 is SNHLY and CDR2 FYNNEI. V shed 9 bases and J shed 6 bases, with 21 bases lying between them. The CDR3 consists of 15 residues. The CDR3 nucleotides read TGTGCCAGTGCGGAGTCCAGCGGATCGTTCAATGAGCAGTTCTTC. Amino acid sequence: CASAESSGSFNEQFF.

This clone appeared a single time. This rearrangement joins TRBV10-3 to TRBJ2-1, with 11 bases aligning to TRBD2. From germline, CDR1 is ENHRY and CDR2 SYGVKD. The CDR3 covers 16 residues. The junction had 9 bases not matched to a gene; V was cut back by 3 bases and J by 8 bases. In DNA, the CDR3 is TGTGCCATCAGTGATGCCCTTAGCGGGAGGGCAGATGAGCAGTTCTTC. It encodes CAISDALSGRADEQFF.

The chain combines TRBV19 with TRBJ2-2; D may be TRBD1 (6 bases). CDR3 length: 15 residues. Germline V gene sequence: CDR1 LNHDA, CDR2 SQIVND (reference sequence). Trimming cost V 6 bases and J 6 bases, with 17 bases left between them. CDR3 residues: CASSIGRGYPGELFF. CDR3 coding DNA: TGTGCCAGTAGCATTGGCAGGGGATATCCCGGGGAGCTGTTTTTT.

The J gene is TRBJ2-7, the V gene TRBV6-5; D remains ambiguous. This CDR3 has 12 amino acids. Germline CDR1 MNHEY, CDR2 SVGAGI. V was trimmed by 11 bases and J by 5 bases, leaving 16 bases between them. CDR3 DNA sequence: TGTGCCGCCCCGGCCGGTCGAAACGAGCAGTACTTC. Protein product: CAAPAGRNEQYF.

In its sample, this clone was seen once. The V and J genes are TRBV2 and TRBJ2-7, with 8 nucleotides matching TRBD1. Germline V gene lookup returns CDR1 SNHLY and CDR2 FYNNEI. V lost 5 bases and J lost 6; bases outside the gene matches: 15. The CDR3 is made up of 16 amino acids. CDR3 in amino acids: CASSPSYDRGALEQYF. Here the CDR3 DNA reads TGTGCCAGCAGTCCCTCCTACGACAGGGGTGCCCTCGAGCAGTACTTC. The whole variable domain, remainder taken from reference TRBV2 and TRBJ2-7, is EPEVTQTPSHQVTQMGQEVILRCVPISNHLYFYWYRQILGQKVEFLVSFYNNEISEKSEIFDDQFSVERPDGSNFTLKIRSTKLEDSAMYFCASSPSYDRGALEQYFGPGTRLTVT.

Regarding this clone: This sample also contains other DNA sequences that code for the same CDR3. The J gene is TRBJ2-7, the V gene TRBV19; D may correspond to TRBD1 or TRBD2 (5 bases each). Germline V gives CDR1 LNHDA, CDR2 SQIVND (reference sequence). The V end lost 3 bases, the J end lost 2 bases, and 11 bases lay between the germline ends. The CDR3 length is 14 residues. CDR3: CASSIGTVAYEQYF. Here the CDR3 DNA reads TGTGCCAGTAGTATCGGGACGGTCGCCTACGAGCAGTACTTC.

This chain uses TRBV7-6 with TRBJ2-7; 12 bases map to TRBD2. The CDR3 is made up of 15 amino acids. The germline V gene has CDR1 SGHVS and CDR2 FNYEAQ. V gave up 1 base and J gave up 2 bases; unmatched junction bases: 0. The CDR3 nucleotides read TGTGCCAGCAGCTTAGGACTAGCGGGAGCCTACGAGCAGTACTTC. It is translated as CASSLGLAGAYEQYF. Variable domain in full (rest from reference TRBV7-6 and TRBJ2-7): GAGVSQSPRYKVTKRGQDVALRCDPISGHVSLYWYRQALGQGPEFLTYFNYEAQQDKSGLPNDRFSAERPEGSISTLTIQRTEQRDSAMYRCASSLGLAGAYEQYFGPGTRLTVT.

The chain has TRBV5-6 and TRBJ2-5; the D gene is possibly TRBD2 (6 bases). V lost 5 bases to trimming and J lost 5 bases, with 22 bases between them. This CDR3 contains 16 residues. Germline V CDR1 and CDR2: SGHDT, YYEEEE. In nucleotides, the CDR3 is TGTGCCAGCAGGCCTGGTTTAGGCGGGGCTGGGGAGACCCAGTACTTC. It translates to CASRPGLGGAGETQYF.

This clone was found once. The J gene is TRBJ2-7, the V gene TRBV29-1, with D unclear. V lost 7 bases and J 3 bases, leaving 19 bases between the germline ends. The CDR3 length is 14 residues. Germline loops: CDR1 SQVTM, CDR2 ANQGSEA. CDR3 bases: TGCAGCGCCGCGTGGGGTGGTGAAGGCTACGAGCAGTACTTC. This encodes CSAAWGGEGYEQYF.

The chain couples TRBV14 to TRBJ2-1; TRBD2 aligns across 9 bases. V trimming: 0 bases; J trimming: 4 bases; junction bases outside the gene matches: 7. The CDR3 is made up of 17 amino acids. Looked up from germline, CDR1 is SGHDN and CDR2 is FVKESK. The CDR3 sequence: CASSQDQLAGPYNEQFF. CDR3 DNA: TGTGCCAGCAGCCAAGATCAACTAGCGGGTCCTTACAATGAGCAGTTCTTC.

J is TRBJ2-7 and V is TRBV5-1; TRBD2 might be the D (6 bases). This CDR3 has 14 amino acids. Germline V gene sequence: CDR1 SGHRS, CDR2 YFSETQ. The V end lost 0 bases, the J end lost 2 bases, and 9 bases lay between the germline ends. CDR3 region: CASSLDRTTYEQYF. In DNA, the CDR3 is TGCGCCAGCAGCTTGGACAGGACTACCTACGAGCAGTACTTC. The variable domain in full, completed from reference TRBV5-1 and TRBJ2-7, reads KAGVTQTPRYLIKTRGQQVTLSCSPISGHRSVSWYQQTPGQGLQFLFEYFSETQRNKGNFPGRFSGRQFSNSRSEMNVSTLELGDSALYLCASSLDRTTYEQYFGPGTRLTVT.

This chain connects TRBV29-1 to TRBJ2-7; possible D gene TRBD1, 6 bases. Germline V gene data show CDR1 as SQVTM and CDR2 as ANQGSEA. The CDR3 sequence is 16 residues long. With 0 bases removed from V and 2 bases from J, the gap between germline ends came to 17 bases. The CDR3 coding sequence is TGCAGCGTTGAAGACCGTAATACAGGGTATCCCTACGAGCAGTACTTC. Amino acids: CSVEDRNTGYPYEQYF.

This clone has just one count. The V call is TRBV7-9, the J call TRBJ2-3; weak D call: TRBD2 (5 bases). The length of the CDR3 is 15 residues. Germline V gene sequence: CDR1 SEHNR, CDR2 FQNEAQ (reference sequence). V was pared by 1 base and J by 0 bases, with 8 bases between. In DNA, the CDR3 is TGTGCCAGCAGCTTAGACGAGGGAAGCACAGATACGCAGTATTTT. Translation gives CASSLDEGSTDTQYF.

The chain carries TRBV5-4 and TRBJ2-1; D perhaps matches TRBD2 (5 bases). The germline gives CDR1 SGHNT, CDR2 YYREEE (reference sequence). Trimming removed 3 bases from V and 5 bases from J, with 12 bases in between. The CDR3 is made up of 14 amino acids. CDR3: CASSYFSGDNEQFF. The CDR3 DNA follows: TGTGCCAGCAGCTACTTTTCCGGGGACAATGAGCAGTTCTTC.

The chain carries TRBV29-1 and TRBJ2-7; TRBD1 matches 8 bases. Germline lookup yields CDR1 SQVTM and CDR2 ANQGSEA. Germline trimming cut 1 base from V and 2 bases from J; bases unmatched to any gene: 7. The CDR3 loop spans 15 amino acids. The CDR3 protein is CSVEVGQGAAYEQYF. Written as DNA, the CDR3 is TGCAGCGTTGAAGTAGGCCAGGGGGCCGCCTACGAGCAGTACTTC.